In its sample, the clone carrying this TCR beta chain was seen many times. This record belongs to a study of neurological immune-mediated disorders. The cDNA was synthesized by means of template-switch 5'RACE, which was carried out with 10-nucleotide random UMIs. TCRdb re-analysed the 5' RACE reads in MiXCR, keeping a single row per CDR3 protein. The sample yields approximately 44,000 distinct CDR3 sequences, 13% to 15% seen once. Germline-derived CDR1 and CDR2 are SGHKS and YYEKEE (reference sequence). The CDR3 extends over 16 amino acids. With 1 base removed from V and 2 bases from J, the gap between germline ends came to 13 bases.

This clonotype was sampled from a woman aged 55-75 years with HTLV-1-associated myelopathy (HAM/TSP). Sample: CD4+ T cells from blood. This rearrangement joins TRBV5-5 to TRBJ2-1; a weak D match, TRBD1 (6 bases). CDR3 region: CASSLLGTSTYNEQFF. CDR3 nucleotides: TGTGCCAGCAGCTTGTTGGGGACAAGCACCTACAATGAGCAGTTCTTC.